Following are 31 T cell receptor beta chains from one sample sequenced in a study of glioma-infiltrating T cells. Using RNA template, CDR3s of TCR alpha and beta were amplified with iRepertoire arm-PCR. TCRdb reprocessed the multiplex PCR reads via MiXCR and lists one record per CDR3 protein. The sample yields about 110,000 distinct CDR3 sequences, under 30% seen once. The material sequenced was glioma tissue, nonneoplastic brain tissue, or PBMCs (not recorded which). These receptors were obtained from a human donor with low-grade glioma or glioblastoma, undergoing nonglioma brain surgery, or in good health (not recorded which).

This clonotype was counted a few times. The chain has TRBV4-1 and TRBJ2-5; tentatively, D is TRBD2 (6 bases). V was pared by 0 bases and J by 5 bases, with 13 bases between. The germline CDR1 and CDR2 sequences are MGHRA and YSYEKL. The CDR3 sequence is 15 residues long. Written as DNA, the CDR3 is TGCGCCAGCAGCCAAGAGGAGAGAGGAGGGGAGACCCAGTACTTC. It specifies CASSQEERGGETQYF.

At least ten counts were recorded for this clonotype. The genes are TRBV15 and TRBJ2-5; 7 positions match TRBD1. The germline gives CDR1 LNHNV, CDR2 YYDKDF (reference sequence). J was trimmed by 1 base and V by 2 bases; bases with no gene match: 4. The CDR3 sequence is 15 residues long. The CDR3 region has the DNA TGTGCCACCAGCAGACCAGGGACAGCCCAAGAGACCCAGTACTTC. Amino acids: CATSRPGTAQETQYF.

Turning to this clonotype: Possible read error: a much larger clone is one base away. The chain couples TRBV12-3 or TRBV12-4 to TRBJ2-3; D unclear. CDR3 size: 14 residues. CDR3 bases: TGTGCCAGCAGTTTAGACAGATTCACAGATACGCAGTGTTTT. Amino acids: CASSLDRFTDTQCF.

Many counts were recorded for this clonotype. The chain's CDR3 is CASSPDSLNTEAFF. CDR3 bases: TGCGCCAGCAGCCCAGACAGTTTGAACACTGAAGCTTTCTTT. This chain connects TRBV5-1 to TRBJ1-1; weak D call: TRBD1 (5 bases). The CDR3 length is 14 residues. Trimming pared 4 bases from V and 0 bases from J, leaving 10 bases between. Germline values: CDR1 SGHRS, CDR2 YFSETQ.

This clonotype has a count of ten or more. The V call is TRBV12-3 or TRBV12-4, the J call TRBJ2-7, with D unresolved. This CDR3 is 13 amino acids long. Trimming removed 7 bases at V and 0 bases at J, with 10 bases between. Written as DNA, the CDR3 is TGTGCCAGCAAGAATGGCCCCTCCTACGAGCAGTACTTC. It yields the protein CASKNGPSYEQYF.

This clonotype was seen repeatedly, ten times or more. The gene calls are TRBV25-1 and TRBJ2-5; 13 bases are a match to TRBD2. The CDR3 runs 16 residues. Trimming at V came to 3 bases and at J to 7 bases, leaving 8 bases not matched to a gene. CDR1 is MGHDK and CDR2 is SYGVNS in the germline V gene. The CDR3 sequence is CASSEIGTSGIGTQYF. The CDR3 nucleotides are TGTGCCAGCAGTGAGATCGGGACTAGCGGGATAGGGACCCAGTACTTC.

A remark on this clonotype: A much larger clone is a single base away; this may be a read error. The V call is TRBV20-1, the J call TRBJ2-1; maybe TRBD2 (6 bases). CDR3 length: 12 residues. Germline V gene data show CDR1 as DFQATT and CDR2 as SNEGSKA (reference sequence). V was clipped by 5 bases and J by 8 bases, with 13 bases between them. CDR3 in amino acids: CSAGDSSDEQFF. The CDR3 coding sequence is TGCAGTGCTGGGGACTCAAGCGATGAGCAGTTCTTC.

The rearrangement uses TRBV6-6 and TRBJ1-1; no clear D gene. The CDR3 loop spans 13 amino acids. V lost 8 bases, J lost 1 base, and 11 bases lay in between. Germline CDR1 is MNHNY and CDR2 is SVGAGI (reference sequence). For the CDR3, the DNA is TGTGCCAGCGGCGTTTGGGCGAACACTGAAGCTTTCTTT. Its translation is CASGVWANTEAFF.

In this sample, this clonotype turned up many times. The V call is TRBV19, the J call TRBJ2-7; D may be TRBD2 (5 bases). The CDR3 has 16 amino acids. Trimming removed 6 bases from V and 2 bases from J, with 20 bases in between. Germline V lookup: CDR1 LNHDA, CDR2 SQIVND (reference sequence). The CDR3 region is CASSPGKERKPYEQYF. The CDR3 DNA follows: TGTGCCAGTAGCCCCGGGAAAGAGAGGAAGCCCTACGAGCAGTACTTC.

This clonotype was observed at least ten times. The chain carries TRBV18 and TRBJ1-1; D is undetermined. This CDR3 has 13 residues. Germline V gene lookup returns CDR1 KGHSH and CDR2 LQKENI. Trimming removed 6 bases from V and 4 bases from J, with 12 bases in between. The CDR3 sequence: CASSQSAATEAFF. CDR3 DNA: TGTGCCAGCTCCCAATCGGCAGCCACTGAAGCTTTCTTT.

Turning to this clonotype: A much larger clone differs by one base, so this may be a read error. The V call is TRBV19, the J call TRBJ2-2; D ambiguous. The CDR3 contains 14 residues. Germline-derived CDR1 and CDR2 are LNHDA and SQIVND (reference sequence). CDR3 loop: CAGSRSGGTGELFF. The CDR3 coding sequence is TGTGCCGGTAGTCGCTCCGGTGGCACCGGGGAGCTGTTTTTT.

This clonotype occurred many times. CDR3 residues: CASSRTGKLGSNQPQHF. The CDR3 DNA follows: TGTGCCAGCAGCCGGACAGGGAAGTTGGGTAGCAATCAGCCCCAGCATTTT. The V and J genes are TRBV5-8 and TRBJ1-5; TRBD1 matches 8 bases. Germline-derived CDR1 and CDR2 are SGHTS and YDEGEE. V lost 4 bases and J lost 0; bases outside the gene matches: 9. This CDR3 contains 17 residues. The full variable domain, rest sourced from reference TRBV5-8 and TRBJ1-5, is EAGVTQSPTHLIKTRGQQATLRCSPISGHTSVYWYQQALGLGLQFLLWYDEGEERNRGNFPPRFSGRQFPNYSSELNVNALELEDSALYLCASSRTGKLGSNQPQHFGDGTRLSIL.

In its sample, this clonotype was seen once. Since a much larger clone is just one base distant, this may be a read error. The genes are TRBV7-2 and TRBJ2-1; 9 nucleotides match TRBD2. Per germline, CDR1 SGHTA and CDR2 FQGNSA. This CDR3 comprises 17 residues. The CDR3 region is CASILAHLSGGYNEQFF. In nucleotides, the CDR3 is TGTGCCAGCATCTTAGCCCATCTTAGCGGGGGATACAATGAGCAGTTCTTC.

Worth noting for this clonotype: Possible read error: a much larger clone is one base away. The chain employs TRBV29-1 and TRBJ2-1; 8 nucleotides align to TRBD1. CDR3 length: 15 amino acids. CDR1 is SQVTM and CDR2 is ANQGSEA in the germline V gene. V was clipped by 1 base and J by 4 bases; unmatched bases: 6. The CDR3 DNA reads TGCAGCGTTGAAGGCGTCCGGACAGGGTACAATGAGCAGTTCTTC. Translation gives CSVEGVRTGYNEQFF.

At least ten counts were recorded for this clonotype. The V gene is TRBV6-2 or TRBV6-3, the J gene TRBJ1-2; D unclear. Germline loops: CDR1 MNHEY, CDR2 SVGEGT. V gave up 2 bases and J gave up 6 bases, with 7 bases separating them. This CDR3 spans 12 amino acids. This CDR3 reads CASSYGVHGYTF. CDR3 nucleotides: TGTGCCAGCAGTTACGGGGTACATGGCTACACCTTC.

This clonotype has a count of ten or more. V and J are TRBV19 and TRBJ1-6; 8 bases align to TRBD1. With 5 bases clipped from V and 11 bases from J, the junction kept 5 bases outside the gene matches. The CDR3 is 13 amino acids. The germline V gene has CDR1 LNHDA and CDR2 SQIVND (reference sequence). The CDR3 sequence: CASSPHRGTPLHF. CDR3 DNA: TGTGCCAGTAGTCCCCACAGGGGGACACCCCTCCACTTT.

As regards this clonotype: Mismatch with germline at one junction end may stem from a read error. The chain couples TRBV20-1 to TRBJ1-6; 7 bases are a match to TRBD1. CDR1 is DFQATT, CDR2 SNEGSKA, per germline (reference sequence). The CDR3 spans 14 residues. The CDR3 here is CSASKGQNNSTLHF. The CDR3 DNA sequence: TGCAGTGCTAGCAAGGGACAGAATAATTCAACCCTCCACTTT.

This clonotype was counted many times. In DNA, the CDR3 is TGTGCCAGCAGAGACCGGGACAGGGGTAATCAGCCCCAGCATTTT. Amino acids: CASRDRDRGNQPQHF. The chain has TRBV6-1 and TRBJ1-5; TRBD1 matches at 10 bases. The J segment lost 4 bases and the V segment lost 6 bases, leaving 6 bases of the junction unmatched. Germline-derived CDR1 and CDR2 are MNHNS and SASEGT. The length of the CDR3 is 15 residues.

Of note for this clonotype: It may be a read error: a sequence one base away is much more abundant. V and J are TRBV7-6 and TRBJ1-5; no definite D call. The germline CDR1 and CDR2 sequences are SGHVS and FNYEAQ. This CDR3 spans 13 amino acids. In nucleotides, the CDR3 is TGTGACAGCAGCTCAAACATCAATCAGCCCCAGCATTTT. It codes for CDSSSNINQPQHF.

As DNA, the CDR3 is TGCAGCGCCGGGCTCCCGGCATTGAACACTGAAGCTTTCTTT. It yields the protein CSAGLPALNTEAFF. The V and J genes are TRBV29-1 and TRBJ1-1; D unresolved. Germline values: CDR1 SQVTM, CDR2 ANQGSEA. This CDR3 comprises 14 residues. V was clipped by 7 bases and J by 0 bases, with 15 bases between them.

This clonotype showed up just a few times. The rearrangement uses TRBV18 and TRBJ2-1; TRBD2 matches at 11 bases. From germline, CDR1 is KGHSH and CDR2 LQKENI. The J segment lost 0 bases and the V segment lost 2 bases, leaving 9 bases of the junction unmatched. The CDR3 is 19 amino acids. CDR3 DNA sequence: TGTGCCAGCTCACCATCGCTAGCGGGGGGCAGATCCTCCTACAATGAGCAGTTCTTC. This translates into CASSPSLAGGRSSYNEQFF. Drawing the rest from reference TRBV18 and TRBJ2-1, the complete variable domain is NAGVMQNPRHLVRRRGQEARLRCSPMKGHSHVYWYRQLPEEGLKFMVYLQKENIIDESGMPKERFSAEFPKEGPSILRIQQVVRGDSAAYFCASSPSLAGGRSSYNEQFFGPGTRLTVL.

The table lists this clonotype with many counts. The genes are TRBV28 and TRBJ1-6; 8 positions match TRBD1. The CDR3 spans 15 residues. CDR1 is MDHEN, CDR2 SYDVKM, per germline. J lost 8 bases, V lost 6 bases, and 9 bases had no gene match. The CDR3 DNA is TGTGCCAGCAGACTATTACAGGGACAGGATTCACCCCTCCACTTT. It is translated as CASRLLQGQDSPLHF.

This clonotype appeared many times. CDR3 coding DNA: TGTGCCAGCAGCTTATCTGGGGTAACTGAAGCTTTCTTT. This sequence encodes CASSLSGVTEAFF. The chain has TRBV7-9 and TRBJ1-1, with D uncertain. Deletions cut 2 bases from V and 5 bases from J, with 9 bases between. The CDR3 spans 13 residues. In germline, CDR1 is SEHNR, CDR2 FQNEAQ (reference sequence).

This clonotype was observed at least ten times. The chain links TRBV20-1 to TRBJ2-5; D gene uncertain. V gave up 0 bases and J gave up 5 bases, with 10 bases separating them. Germline V gene lookup returns CDR1 DFQATT and CDR2 SNEGSKA (reference sequence). This CDR3 is 13 amino acids long. The CDR3 DNA follows: TGCAGTGCTAGAGATGGTAGAACGGAGACCCAGTACTTC. It encodes CSARDGRTETQYF.

Worth noting for this clonotype: A much more abundant neighbour one base away suggests this may be a read error. The rearrangement links TRBV18 to TRBJ1-1, with D tentatively TRBD1 (5 bases). The CDR3 extends over 13 amino acids. From germline, CDR1 is KGHSH and CDR2 LQKENI. Between the trimmed V and J ends, which lost 3 bases and 7 bases, there was a span of 12 bases. The CDR3 spells CASSPGQRGEAFF. The DNA for the CDR3 is TGTGCCAGCTCACCTGGACAACGCGGTGAAGCTTTCTTT.

This clonotype was counted ten times or more. The chain joins TRBV6-1 to TRBJ1-5; 7 bases agree with TRBD1. V was clipped by 6 bases and J by 3 bases; unmatched bases: 5. The CDR3 length is 14 residues. Germline CDR1 is MNHNS and CDR2 is SASEGT. CDR3: CASSQQGPNQPQHF. Written as DNA, the CDR3 is TGTGCCAGCAGCCAACAGGGGCCCAATCAGCCCCAGCATTTT.

This clonotype appeared many times. The chain recombines TRBV29-1 with TRBJ1-3; D gene ambiguous. V lost 5 bases and J lost 6, with 8 bases in between. Germline V gene lookup returns CDR1 SQVTM and CDR2 ANQGSEA. The CDR3 has 11 amino acids. As DNA, the CDR3 is TGCAGCGTTCGAAGGGAAAACACCATATATTTT. This sequence encodes CSVRRENTIYF.

The chain links TRBV9 to TRBJ2-7, with 7 bases matching TRBD1. V was clipped by 1 base and J by 6 bases; unmatched bases: 10. The CDR3 is 15 amino acids. Germline V lookup: CDR1 SGDLS, CDR2 YYNGEE. The CDR3 region has the DNA TGTGCCAGCAGCGTAACAGGGGTTACTTCTACCGAGCAGTACTTC. It specifies CASSVTGVTSTEQYF.

This clonotype was found many times. The CDR3 here is CASSSLEETEAFF. CDR3 sequence (DNA): TGTGCCAGCAGTAGTCTGGAGGAGACTGAAGCTTTCTTT. The chain is built from TRBV2 and TRBJ1-1; D not certain. The CDR3 sequence is 13 residues long. Trimming pared 5 bases from V and 5 bases from J, leaving 12 bases between. Germline CDR1 SNHLY, CDR2 FYNNEI.

This clonotype was counted many times. The chain recombines TRBV7-2 with TRBJ2-2, with D unclear. Germline V lookup: CDR1 SGHTA, CDR2 FQGNSA. CDR3 length: 14 amino acids. V was pared by 5 bases and J by 1 base, with 8 bases between. CDR3 bases: TGTGCCAGCAGCATGAACAGGAACACCGGGGAGCTGTTTTTT. Translated, it gives CASSMNRNTGELFF.

This clonotype was seen ten or more times. The chain joins TRBV4-1 to TRBJ2-3; D possibly uses TRBD1 or TRBD2 (5 bases each). The CDR3 is 13 residues long. Looked up from germline, CDR1 is MGHRA and CDR2 is YSYEKL. V lost 4 bases, J lost 5 bases, and 10 bases lay in between. The CDR3, as DNA: TGCGCCAGCAGCCCTTCGAGGGGAGATACGCAGTATTTT. This translates into CASSPSRGDTQYF.